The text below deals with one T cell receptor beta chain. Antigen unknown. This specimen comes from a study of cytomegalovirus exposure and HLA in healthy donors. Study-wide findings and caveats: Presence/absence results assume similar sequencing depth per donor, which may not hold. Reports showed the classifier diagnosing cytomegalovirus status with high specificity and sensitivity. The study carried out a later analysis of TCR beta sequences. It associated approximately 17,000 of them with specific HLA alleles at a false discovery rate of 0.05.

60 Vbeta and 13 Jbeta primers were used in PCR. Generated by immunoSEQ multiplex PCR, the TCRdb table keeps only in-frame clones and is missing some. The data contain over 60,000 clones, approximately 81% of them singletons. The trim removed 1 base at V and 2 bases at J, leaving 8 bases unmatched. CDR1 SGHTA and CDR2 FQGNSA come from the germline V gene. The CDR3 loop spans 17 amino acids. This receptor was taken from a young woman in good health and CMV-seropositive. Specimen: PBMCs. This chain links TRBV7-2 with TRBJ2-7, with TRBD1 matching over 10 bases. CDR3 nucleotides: TGTGCCAGCAGCTTAGTCGCGGACAGGGGGTTCCCCTACGAGCAGTACTTC. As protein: CASSLVADRGFPYEQYF.